Shown below are 8 T cell receptor beta chains from a single sample sequenced in a study of tumor-infiltrating lymphocytes in oesophageal squamous cell carcinoma. From the PCR reads, TCRdb called clonotypes with MiXCR, one entry per CDR3 protein. The table shows 8,700 or so distinct CDR3 sequences, with 66% occurring only once. Material: esophageal tumor tissue. These receptors came from a female donor with esophageal squamous cell carcinoma.

This clonotype qualifies as medium-sized. A clone one base away is much larger, so this may be a read error. The gene calls are TRBV7-2 and TRBJ2-5, with TRBD1 matching over 8 bases. Losses at the gene ends were 2 bases for V and 11 bases for J; bases not matched to a gene: 13. Germline V CDR1 and CDR2: SGHTA, FQGNSA. This CDR3 is built from 15 residues. The CDR3 sequence is CASSLRTGKHNEQYF. CDR3 DNA: TGTGCCAGCAGCTTAAGGACAGGGAAGCACAATGAGCAGTACTTC.

The chain has TRBV6-8 and TRBJ2-3; 8 bases are a match to TRBD2. The end of the DNA aligns better with TRBJ2-5, so the J call may be wrong. CDR3 length equals 15 residues. Germline values: CDR1 MNHGY, CDR2 SAAAGT. The CDR3 protein is CASRPGTRHRETQYF. CDR3 DNA: TGTGCCAGCAGACCCGGGACTAGGCATCGTGAGACCCAGTACTTC.

The V and J genes are TRBV6-1 and TRBJ1-1; D remains ambiguous. The germline V and J ends were trimmed by 1 base and 5 bases, with 5 bases remaining between them. CDR1 and CDR2 (germline): MNHNS, SASEGT. The CDR3 contains 12 residues. This chain's CDR3 is CASSEGRTEAFF. The DNA for the CDR3 is TGTGCCAGCAGTGAAGGGCGGACTGAAGCTTTCTTT.

The chain combines TRBV5-1 with TRBJ2-7; no reliable D call. V lost 0 bases and J lost 0, with 7 bases in between. The germline V gene encodes CDR1 SGHRS and CDR2 YFSETQ. This CDR3 contains 14 residues. CDR3 loop: CASSLVSVSYEQYF. CDR3 DNA: TGCGCCAGCAGCTTGGTTTCAGTCTCCTACGAGCAGTACTTC.

V is TRBV7-9 and J is TRBJ2-1; tentative D call: TRBD1 (5 bases). Germline V gene lookup returns CDR1 SEHNR and CDR2 FQNEAQ (reference sequence). V lost 0 bases and J lost 3, with 9 bases in between. This CDR3 is built from 15 residues. Here the CDR3 reads CASSLAGANYNEQFF. CDR3 sequence (DNA): TGTGCCAGCAGCTTAGCAGGGGCCAACTACAATGAGCAGTTCTTC.

The V call is TRBV7-6, the J call TRBJ1-1; a possible D gene is TRBD1 (6 bases). The CDR3 is made up of 17 amino acids. V was pared by 1 base and J by 0 bases, with 15 bases between. Germline V gene data show CDR1 as SGHVS and CDR2 as FNYEAQ. The CDR3 reads CASSLGQDAFMNTEAFF. The CDR3 DNA follows: TGTGCCAGCAGCTTAGGACAGGACGCCTTTATGAACACTGAAGCTTTCTTT.

The chain carries TRBV6-6 and TRBJ2-3; D not certain. Between the trimmed V and J ends, which lost 7 bases and 0 bases, there was a span of 20 bases. The germline V gene has CDR1 MNHNY and CDR2 SVGAGI (reference sequence). The length of the CDR3 is 17 residues. The CDR3 region has the DNA TGTGCCAGCACGCGCCTTGGGGTTTTCCTTAGCACAGATACGCAGTATTTT. Protein: CASTRLGVFLSTDTQYF.

DNA of the CDR3: TGTGCCAGCAGCCCTCGTCTCGGGGACAGGGGTGGCCATGAGCAGTTCTTC. It encodes CASSPRLGDRGGHEQFF. The chain couples TRBV7-4 to TRBJ2-5; TRBD1 agrees at 10 bases. The end of the DNA is better explained by TRBJ2-1, so the J call may be wrong. This CDR3 contains 17 residues. The V gene's germline CDR1 is SGHVT and CDR2 SQSDAQ.